This note documents a single T cell receptor (beta chain) sequence. As yet, its antigen is unknown. The length of the CDR3 is 12 residues. V shed 5 bases and J shed 3 bases, with 7 bases lying between them. Germline CDR1 MDHEN, CDR2 SYDVKM. With 60 Vbeta and 13 Jbeta primers, the PCR was carried out. Clones were sequenced by immunoSEQ multiplex PCR, and TCRdb holds only the in-frame ones, with some missing. Here the sample spans roughly 120,000 clones, approximately 80% being singletons. This entry is derived from a study of cytomegalovirus exposure and HLA in healthy donors. While unrecorded immune exposures were likely, the donors were nominally healthy when sampled. Study findings and constraints: Links to common viral pathogens appeared, in a later analysis, for several of the most significant clusters. The study listed roughly 150 cytomegalovirus-associated TCR beta chains. Generally TCR sequences proved uncommon, though certain public TCRs appeared in numerous donors.

J is TRBJ1-1 and V is TRBV28; D uncertain. This sequence originates from a woman aged 55-69 years in good health and CMV-seropositive. Sequencing was performed on PBMCs. CDR3 coding DNA: TGTGCCAGCAGTCCTAGGTACACTGAAGCTTTCTTT. Amino acids: CASSPRYTEAFF.